This T cell receptor beta chain was identified during a study of blood T cells in healthy people across ages. Ten or more counts support this clonotype. Trimming cost V 1 base and J 2 bases, with 7 bases left between them. CDR1 and CDR2 (germline): LNHDA, SQIVND (reference sequence). The CDR3 length is 14 residues. Next came a second PCR, run for about 7 to 12 cycles, which used a sample-barcoded 5' primer along with a J-beta primer mix. TCRdb recomputed calls from the 5' RACE reads with MiXCR, one row per CDR3 protein. The table has 700,000 to 900,000 distinct CDR3 sequences, more than 25% seen once. The same sample was also studied in work on T cells of mothers and their children.

This chain uses TRBV19 with TRBJ2-3; D might be TRBD2 (5 bases). Sample: blood. The receptor was derived from a boy aged 5-17 years in good health. The CDR3: CASSIGGHTDTQYF. The CDR3 nucleotides read TGTGCCAGTAGTATAGGCGGGCACACAGATACGCAGTATTTT.